The sequence of this TCR beta chain was determined in a study of T cells after yellow fever vaccination. From the 5' RACE reads, TCRdb called clonotypes with MiXCR, one entry per CDR3 protein. The sample contains over 35,000 distinct CDR3 sequences, around 6.5% of which appear only once. The study's findings and limits: The study found a weaker secondary response that peaked faster, day 5 versus 15. Reappearing after the booster were most of the clones from primary vaccination (almost 97% CD4, 88% CD8).

This clonotype was found a few times. Germline V CDR1 and CDR2: SGHVS, FQNEAQ. This CDR3 comprises 15 residues. The V gene lost 2 bases and the J gene lost 0 bases, with 8 bases spanning the gap. Source: PBMCs, either bulk or a sorted T-cell subset (CD4+, CD8+, memory, or dextramer-sorted; not recorded which), taken 45 days after the yellow fever booster vaccination. This TCR was sampled from a man younger than 40 who received the YFV17D yellow fever vaccine. The J gene is TRBJ1-3, the V gene TRBV7-8, with D hard to call. For the CDR3, the DNA is TGTGCCAGCAGCTTAATGGGGTCCTCTGGAAACACCATATATTTT. Its protein product is CASSLMGSSGNTIYF.